This entry is about one T cell receptor (beta chain). The identical CDR3 is also encoded by other nucleotide sequences in the sample. Patients at the Seattle site were enrolled during active infection and followed longitudinally. The data originate from a study of blood T cell repertoires in COVID-19. Study-level information: T cells, B-cell-depleted T cells, or PBMCs provided the cDNA or gDNA that served as material.

Original analysis: Amplification with reference gene primers provided the estimates of nucleated cell counts. Assay used: immunoSEQ multiplex PCR; TCRdb lists only in-frame clones, some missing. The V and J calls and clone size come from that table; D and trimming were worked out from the DNA. The sample lists about 210,000 clones; about 82% were seen once. Sequenced: peripheral blood. The TCR originated in a woman in her 70s with COVID-19, enrolled during active disease.

The CDR3: CASSRTGSYEQYF. CDR3 in DNA: TGTGCCAGCAGCCGGACAGGATCCTACGAGCAGTACTTC. The V and J genes are TRBV6-5 and TRBJ2-7; 7 nucleotides line up with TRBD1. Trimming removed 6 bases from V and 1 base from J; junction bases left unmatched: 3. The germline V gene encodes CDR1 MNHEY and CDR2 SVGAGI. There are 13 residues in the CDR3.